Each of the 28 T cell receptor beta chains below was sequenced from the same sample in a study of beta chain features in type 1 diabetes. Every isolated RNA sample was fully reverse transcribed, so sequencing captured expressed TCRB transcripts. Generated by immunoSEQ multiplex PCR, the TCRdb table keeps only in-frame clones and is missing some. The table shows about 900,000 clones, with about a sixth occurring only once. The sample was naive CD4+ T cells from blood. The receptors here all came from a woman in her late teens or twenties in good health.

The sample holds a few counts of this clone. This chain uses TRBV6-5 with TRBJ2-2; D is unclear. Germline V gene sequence: CDR1 MNHEY, CDR2 SVGAGI. The CDR3 length is 15 residues. V was trimmed by 2 bases and J by 8 bases, leaving 15 bases between them. The CDR3 sequence is CASSYVRPGRGELFF. In nucleotides, the CDR3 is TGTGCCAGCAGTTACGTACGTCCGGGCCGTGGGGAGCTGTTTTTT.

This sequence joins TRBV7-2 and TRBJ1-2; TRBD1 aligns across 9 bases. Unmatched junction bases numbered 9, after V lost 5 bases and J lost 5 bases. The CDR3 is 15 residues long. Germline-derived CDR1 and CDR2 are SGHTA and FQGNSA. The CDR3 DNA is TGTGCCAGCAGCCAACCACCGGGACAGGGATATGGCTACACCTTC. It is translated as CASSQPPGQGYGYTF.

The chain combines TRBV2 with TRBJ2-3, with unresolved D. The CDR3 is 15 residues long. V was pared by 1 base and J by 1 base, with 9 bases between. Per germline, CDR1 SNHLY and CDR2 FYNNEI. The CDR3 sequence: CASSEEGLGTDTQYF. CDR3 coding DNA: TGTGCCAGCAGTGAAGAAGGGCTAGGCACAGATACGCAGTATTTT.

The chain carries TRBV7-9 and TRBJ2-2; D is unresolved. Germline V gene lookup returns CDR1 SEHNR and CDR2 FQNEAQ (reference sequence). The CDR3 extends over 14 amino acids. Deletions cut 2 bases from V and 0 bases from J, with 4 bases between. The CDR3 DNA reads as TGTGCCAGCAGCTTATATCCGAACACCGGGGAGCTGTTTTTT. Amino acids: CASSLYPNTGELFF.

This clone was detected only a few times. The rearrangement uses TRBV7-9 and TRBJ1-1; D not certain. The V end lost 5 bases, the J end lost 1 base, and 14 bases lay between the germline ends. CDR1 SEHNR and CDR2 FQNEAQ come from the germline V gene (reference sequence). This CDR3 comprises 15 residues. This CDR3 reads CASSPSGTWNTEAFF. CDR3 nucleotide sequence: TGTGCCAGCAGCCCCTCAGGCACCTGGAACACTGAAGCTTTCTTT.

The chain recombines TRBV19 with TRBJ2-5; D might be TRBD1 or TRBD2, each matching 5 bases. Trimming shortened V by 5 bases and J by 2 bases, and 15 bases separated the two germline ends. The CDR3 is 15 residues long. CDR1 is LNHDA and CDR2 is SQIVND in the germline V gene (reference sequence). CDR3: CASSWRGDPQETQYF. CDR3 in DNA: TGTGCCAGTAGTTGGAGAGGGGATCCGCAAGAGACCCAGTACTTC.

The V and J genes are TRBV7-3 and TRBJ2-1; no clear D. The CDR3 consists of 14 residues. The V gene's germline CDR1 is SGHTA and CDR2 FQGTGA. With 2 bases removed from V and 5 bases from J, the gap between germline ends came to 10 bases. CDR3 sequence: CASSLFSQNNEQFF. CDR3 DNA sequence: TGTGCCAGCAGCTTATTCTCACAGAACAATGAGCAGTTCTTC.

This clone has a handful of counts. The V and J genes are TRBV28 and TRBJ1-3; D remains ambiguous. V was trimmed by 1 base and J by 4 bases, leaving 14 bases between them. Looked up from germline, CDR1 is MDHEN and CDR2 is SYDVKM. The CDR3 has 16 amino acids. The CDR3 spells CASSLYSGVSGNTIYF. The CDR3 bases are TGTGCCAGCAGTTTATACTCAGGCGTTTCAGGAAACACCATATATTTT.

The chain uses TRBV15 and TRBJ2-1, with D possibly matching TRBD2 (6 bases). V gave up 6 bases and J gave up 4 bases, with 16 bases separating them. Germline assignment: CDR1 LNHNV and CDR2 YYDKDF (reference sequence). The CDR3 contains 15 residues. CDR3 sequence (DNA): TGTGCCACCAGATCTGCGGGCGCGGGGTACAATGAGCAGTTCTTC. Its protein product is CATRSAGAGYNEQFF. The variable domain in full, completed from reference TRBV15 and TRBJ2-1, reads DAMVIQNPRYQVTQFGKPVTLSCSQTLNHNVMYWYQQKSSQAPKLLFHYYDKDFNNEADTPDNFQSRRPNTSFCFLDIRSPGLGDTAMYLCATRSAGAGYNEQFFGPGTRLTVL.

A few counts support this clone. The genes are TRBV14 and TRBJ2-1; 12 nucleotides line up with TRBD2. V gave up 0 bases and J gave up 8 bases; unmatched junction bases: 14. The CDR3 extends over 19 amino acids. Germline V lookup: CDR1 SGHDN, CDR2 FVKESK. The CDR3 loop reads CASSQDRRYLAGGRDEQFF. The DNA of the CDR3 is TGTGCCAGCAGCCAAGATCGGCGTTATCTAGCGGGAGGGCGGGATGAGCAGTTCTTC.

V usage is TRBV2 and J usage is TRBJ1-1; 9 positions agree with TRBD1. CDR3 length equals 14 residues. The V gene end was trimmed by 7 bases and the J gene end by 4 bases; junction bases not matched to a gene: 7. Per the germline V gene, CDR1 is SNHLY and CDR2 is FYNNEI. The CDR3 reads CASTGQGKSTEAFF. The CDR3 region has the DNA TGTGCCAGCACCGGACAGGGGAAGAGCACTGAAGCTTTCTTT.

This clone has more than one count but fewer than ten. The rearrangement uses TRBV11-2 and TRBJ2-1; weak D call: TRBD1 (6 bases). Germline CDR1 and CDR2: SGHAT and FQNNGV. V lost 3 bases, J lost 13 bases, and 13 bases lay in between. This CDR3 comprises 12 residues. The CDR3 spells CASSFNRDTQFF. In DNA, the CDR3 is TGTGCCAGCAGCTTTAACCGGGACACACAGTTCTTC. The full variable domain, with the rest looked up from reference TRBV11-2 and TRBJ2-1, is EAGVAQSPRYKIIEKRQSVAFWCNPISGHATLYWYQQILGQGPKLLIQFQNNGVVDDSQLPKDRFSAERLKGVDSTLKIQPAKLEDSAVYLCASSFNRDTQFFGPGTRLTVL.

The table lists this clone with a few counts. The chain couples TRBV10-3 to TRBJ1-1; D call uncertain. The V gene lost 6 bases and the J gene lost 1 base, with 9 bases spanning the gap. This CDR3 is 13 amino acids long. Germline V gene lookup returns CDR1 ENHRY and CDR2 SYGVKD. The CDR3 is CAISQTRNTEAFF. In DNA, the CDR3 is TGTGCCATCAGCCAGACTCGGAACACTGAAGCTTTCTTT.

This chain links TRBV28 with TRBJ2-5, with 8 bases that match TRBD1. The germline CDR1 and CDR2 sequences are MDHEN and SYDVKM. The junction had 9 bases not matched to a gene; V was cut back by 7 bases and J by 2 bases. The CDR3 spans 15 residues. CDR3 protein: CASTPRTGRQETQYF. The CDR3 DNA is TGTGCCAGCACCCCACGGACAGGGCGGCAAGAGACCCAGTACTTC.

To note about this clone: Other nucleotide sequences in the sample specify the same CDR3. V and J are TRBV7-2 and TRBJ2-1; D is unresolved. CDR1 and CDR2 (germline): SGHTA, FQGNSA. Trimming pared 2 bases from V and 4 bases from J, leaving 3 bases between. The CDR3 loop spans 12 amino acids. The CDR3 nucleotides are TGTGCCAGCAGCTTACAATACAATGAGCAGTTCTTC. Its protein product is CASSLQYNEQFF.

V gene TRBV28 combines with J gene TRBJ1-1, with D unresolved. The CDR3 loop spans 12 amino acids. The V end was cut by 4 bases, the J end by 1 base, with 4 bases between. CDR1 and CDR2 from the germline V gene are MDHEN and SYDVKM. The CDR3 loop is CASSWENTEAFF. The CDR3 nucleotides are TGTGCCAGCAGTTGGGAGAACACTGAAGCTTTCTTT.

V gene TRBV9 combines with J gene TRBJ1-3; possibly TRBD1 for D (6 bases). Germline V gives CDR1 SGDLS, CDR2 YYNGEE. The CDR3 is 16 residues long. V shed 4 bases and J shed 0 bases, with 14 bases lying between them. DNA for the CDR3: TGTGCCAGCAGCAACCGACAGGACGTCTCTGGAAACACCATATATTTT. It encodes CASSNRQDVSGNTIYF.

The chain couples TRBV15 to TRBJ2-5; TRBD2 matches at 8 bases. J was trimmed by 5 bases and V by 4 bases; bases with no gene match: 21. The germline V gene has CDR1 LNHNV and CDR2 YYDKDF (reference sequence). The CDR3 has 19 residues. The CDR3 protein is CATSILGWESGRRRETQYF. CDR3 in DNA: TGTGCCACCAGCATCCTAGGTTGGGAAAGCGGGAGAAGACGGGAGACCCAGTACTTC.

The V call is TRBV7-9, the J call TRBJ2-5; 8 positions match TRBD1. Looked up from germline, CDR1 is SEHNR and CDR2 is FQNEAQ (reference sequence). The length of the CDR3 is 12 residues. Losses at the gene ends were 5 bases for V and 10 bases for J; bases not matched to a gene: 6. CDR3 protein: CASSPDRGHQYF. CDR3 DNA sequence: TGTGCCAGCAGCCCTGACAGGGGCCACCAGTACTTC.

This clone has more than one count but fewer than ten. This chain joins TRBV7-9 and TRBJ2-5, with 8 bases identical to TRBD2. The junction had 14 bases not matched to a gene; V was cut back by 6 bases and J by 2 bases. This CDR3 is built from 17 residues. Germline loops: CDR1 SEHNR, CDR2 FQNEAQ (reference sequence). CDR3 amino acids: CASSSTGTRKAQETQYF. In DNA form, the CDR3 reads TGTGCCAGCAGTTCTACCGGGACTAGAAAAGCGCAAGAGACCCAGTACTTC. Complete variable domain (other parts from reference TRBV7-9 and TRBJ2-5): DTGVSQNPRHKITKRGQNVTFRCDPISEHNRLYWYRQTLGQGPEFLTYFQNEAQLEKSRLLSDRFSAERPKGSFSTLEIQRTEQGDSAMYLCASSSTGTRKAQETQYFGPGTRLLVL.

This chain connects TRBV6-6 to TRBJ1-1; D call uncertain. Germline V gives CDR1 MNHNY, CDR2 SVGAGI (reference sequence). Trimming removed 3 bases from V and 7 bases from J, with 6 bases in between. This CDR3 has 11 residues. The CDR3 protein is CASSYIREAFF. CDR3 coding DNA: TGTGCCAGCAGTTATATACGTGAAGCTTTCTTT.

J is TRBJ2-5 and V is TRBV5-6, with TRBD2 identical over 11 bases. The V gene end was trimmed by 4 bases and the J gene end by 4 bases; junction bases not matched to a gene: 3. The CDR3 totals 14 residues. Germline CDR1 reads SGHDT; CDR2 reads YYEEEE. The DNA for the CDR3 is TGTGCCAGCAGCGGTAGCGGGAGGGGAGAGACCCAGTACTTC. This sequence encodes CASSGSGRGETQYF.

This clone was seen a few times. The rearrangement joins TRBV28 to TRBJ2-5, with 13 bases aligning to TRBD2. This CDR3 has 16 amino acids. The germline gives CDR1 MDHEN, CDR2 SYDVKM. V dropped 4 bases and J dropped 5; count of bases not matched to a gene: 7. The CDR3 here is CASSSRTSGSRETQYF. The DNA for the CDR3 is TGTGCCAGCAGTTCCCGGACTAGCGGGAGTAGGGAGACCCAGTACTTC.

This chain links TRBV5-1 with TRBJ1-1; no definite D call. The CDR3 contains 13 residues. V was trimmed by 1 base and J by 5 bases, leaving 9 bases between them. From germline, CDR1 is SGHRS and CDR2 YFSETQ. The CDR3 spells CASSLRSGTEAFF. The CDR3 DNA sequence: TGCGCCAGCAGCTTGAGGTCGGGAACTGAAGCTTTCTTT.

V usage is TRBV7-6 and J usage is TRBJ2-5; D ambiguous. V lost 4 bases and J 4 bases, leaving 10 bases between the germline ends. The CDR3 sequence is 13 residues long. Germline CDR1 is SGHVS and CDR2 is FNYEAQ. CDR3 in amino acids: CASSSFSGETQYF. The CDR3 DNA follows: TGTGCCAGCAGCTCCTTTTCGGGAGAGACCCAGTACTTC.

This clone was seen more than once but under ten times. The chain uses TRBV9 and TRBJ2-7; no firm D call. CDR1 is SGDLS, CDR2 YYNGEE, per germline. The CDR3 contains 14 residues. V was trimmed by 0 bases and J by 0 bases, leaving 7 bases between them. The CDR3 DNA is TGTGCCAGCAGCGTAGGGTCAGACTCCTACGAGCAGTACTTC. It specifies CASSVGSDSYEQYF.

This clone was picked up a small number of times. This rearrangement joins TRBV15 to TRBJ1-4; D ambiguous. The CDR3 length is 14 residues. Germline CDR1 is LNHNV and CDR2 is YYDKDF (reference sequence). With 5 bases removed from V and 8 bases from J, the gap between germline ends came to 15 bases. The CDR3 loop is CATSVPPGREKLFF. CDR3 bases: TGTGCCACCAGCGTTCCTCCGGGAAGGGAAAAACTGTTTTTT.

This chain connects TRBV9 to TRBJ1-3, with a possible D match to TRBD1 (6 bases). V was trimmed by 4 bases and J by 1 base, leaving 18 bases between them. The germline CDR1 and CDR2 sequences are SGDLS and YYNGEE. The CDR3 loop spans 17 amino acids. The chain's CDR3 is CASSPSAGQSSGNTIYF. The CDR3 nucleotides are TGTGCCAGCAGCCCTTCAGCCGGACAGAGTTCTGGAAACACCATATATTTT.